Following are 31 T cell receptor beta chains from one sample sequenced in a study of blood T cell repertoires in COVID-19. The data were produced by immunoSEQ multiplex PCR, yet TCRdb's version contains in-frame clones alone and is incomplete. This sample carries about 58,000 clones, approximately 83% of them seen once, and the ten largest clones take around 9.1%. Material: peripheral blood. These receptors all come from an elderly man with COVID-19, enrolled during active disease.

In nucleotides, the CDR3 is TGTGCCAGCAGCCGAGGGACTAGCGGGAGCGATGAGCAGTTCTTC. It translates to CASSRGTSGSDEQFF. The chain carries TRBV13 and TRBJ2-1; 14 bases align to TRBD2. The CDR3 contains 15 residues. V shed 5 bases and J 8 bases; nucleotides not matched to a gene: 5. Germline-derived CDR1 and CDR2 are PRHDT and FYEKMQ (reference sequence).

The chain uses TRBV5-1 and TRBJ1-2; D might be TRBD1 (6 bases). This CDR3 has 14 residues. The V and J ends lost 3 bases and 5 bases respectively, with 14 bases between them. Germline lookup yields CDR1 SGHRS and CDR2 YFSETQ. The CDR3 is CASSSPGQSYGYTF. The DNA for the CDR3 is TGCGCCAGCAGCTCACCCGGACAGTCTTATGGCTACACCTTC.

The chain carries TRBV28 and TRBJ1-3; TRBD1 matches 7 bases. The CDR3 has 15 residues. Germline CDR1 reads MDHEN; CDR2 reads SYDVKM. Unmatched junction bases numbered 4, after V lost 5 bases and J lost 0 bases. The CDR3 loop reads CASSRDSLSGNTIYF. Here the CDR3 DNA reads TGTGCCAGCAGTCGGGACAGCCTCTCTGGAAACACCATATATTTT. The variable domain in full, with the rest retrieved from reference TRBV28 and TRBJ1-3, is DVKVTQSSRYLVKRTGEKVFLECVQDMDHENMFWYRQDPGLGLRLIYFSYDVKMKEKGDIPEGYSVSREKKERFSLILESASTNQTSMYLCASSRDSLSGNTIYFGEGSWLTVV.

The V call is TRBV28, the J call TRBJ2-7; the match to TRBD1 covers 8 bases. The V gene's germline CDR1 is MDHEN and CDR2 SYDVKM. This CDR3 contains 12 residues. V dropped 4 bases and J dropped 6; count of bases not matched to a gene: 2. The CDR3 loop is CASSWGQVEQYF. As DNA, the CDR3 is TGTGCCAGCAGTTGGGGACAGGTCGAGCAGTACTTC.

The chain couples TRBV10-1 to TRBJ2-3; D is perhaps TRBD2 (6 bases). Germline values: CDR1 WNHNN, CDR2 SYGVQD (reference sequence). The CDR3 sequence is 14 residues long. V was trimmed by 2 bases and J by 8 bases, leaving 14 bases between them. The CDR3 sequence: CASSETGVVGTQYF. CDR3 DNA: TGCGCCAGCAGTGAGACGGGGGTAGTTGGTACGCAGTATTTT.

The rearrangement joins TRBV3-1 (or the pseudogene TRBV3-2) to TRBJ2-7; 14 bases line up with TRBD2. Germline V gene sequence: CDR1 LGHDT, CDR2 YNNKEL (reference sequence). This CDR3 has 16 residues. Trimming at V came to 4 bases and at J to 6 bases, leaving 8 bases not matched to a gene. The CDR3 is CASSPRGLAGVGEQYV. In nucleotides, the CDR3 is TGTGCCAGCAGCCCTAGGGGACTAGCGGGAGTGGGCGAGCAGTACGTC.

The chain is built from TRBV5-1 and TRBJ1-2; TRBD1 matches at 10 bases. This CDR3 is built from 14 residues. The germline V gene encodes CDR1 SGHRS and CDR2 YFSETQ. With 3 bases clipped from V and 3 bases from J, the junction kept 2 bases outside the gene matches. CDR3 amino acids: CASSSGQGYYGYTF. CDR3 bases: TGCGCCAGCAGCTCGGGACAGGGGTACTATGGCTACACCTTC.

V gene TRBV4-1 combines with J gene TRBJ2-3; D might be TRBD2 (6 bases). The CDR3 length is 13 residues. V shed 3 bases and J shed 4 bases, with 8 bases lying between them. Germline CDR1 is MGHRA and CDR2 is YSYEKL. The CDR3 protein is CASSQEGPDTQYF. In DNA, the CDR3 is TGCGCCAGCAGCCAGGAGGGCCCAGATACGCAGTATTTT.

The chain is built from TRBV10-2 and TRBJ1-6, with a tentative D call TRBD1 (5 bases). The germline CDR1 and CDR2 sequences are WSHSY and SAAADI. The germline V and J ends were trimmed by 6 bases and 6 bases, with 18 bases remaining between them. This CDR3 region has 16 residues. This CDR3 reads CASSAAGRDGNSPLHF. Here the CDR3 DNA reads TGCGCCAGCAGCGCAGCGGGCAGGGACGGTAATTCACCCCTCCACTTT.

The CDR3 coding sequence is TGTGCCAGCAGCGTGACTAGCGGGACCTACGAGCAGTACTTC. Translated, it gives CASSVTSGTYEQYF. This chain connects TRBV9 to TRBJ2-7; 11 bases map to TRBD2. Germline CDR1 and CDR2: SGDLS and YYNGEE. Trimming took 2 bases from V and 2 from J; bases not matched to a gene: 0. The CDR3 consists of 14 residues.

The gene calls are TRBV3-1 (or the pseudogene TRBV3-2) and TRBJ2-4; D is perhaps TRBD1 (7 bases). Trimming took off 5 bases at V and 5 bases at J, with 13 bases between the two ends. The germline V gene encodes CDR1 LGHDT and CDR2 YNNKEL (reference sequence). This CDR3 is 14 amino acids long. The DNA for the CDR3 is TGTGCCAGCAGCTTCAGGGGGGAACAAAACATTCAGTACTTC. Its protein product is CASSFRGEQNIQYF.

The genes are TRBV27 and TRBJ2-3; TRBD2 agrees at 12 bases. The V gene's germline CDR1 is MNHEY and CDR2 SMNVEV (reference sequence). The length of the CDR3 is 17 residues. V shed 5 bases and J 0 bases; nucleotides not matched to a gene: 6. The CDR3, as DNA: TGTGCCAGCAGTGCTCCCGGGACTAGCGGGAGCACAGATACGCAGTATTTT. Translating it yields CASSAPGTSGSTDTQYF.

This clone was observed a single time. The V gene is TRBV6-5, the J gene TRBJ1-2, with D perhaps TRBD1 (5 bases). V lost 0 bases and J lost 6, with 8 bases in between. The germline V gene has CDR1 MNHEY and CDR2 SVGAGI. The CDR3 spans 13 residues. CDR3 protein: CASSYSSGNGYTF. CDR3 in DNA: TGTGCCAGCAGTTACTCGTCAGGGAATGGCTACACCTTC.

As to this clone: A read error may account for a junction end that differs from germline. The chain's CDR3 is CASSSLPGQNPGELFF. Written as DNA, the CDR3 is TGTGCCAGCAGCTCGTTGCCGGGACAGAACCCCGGGGAGCTGTTTTTT. The genes are TRBV7-3 and TRBJ2-2; 7 nucleotides match TRBD1. Looked up from germline, CDR1 is SGHTA and CDR2 is FQGTGA. The CDR3 length is 16 residues.

This rearrangement joins TRBV4-3 to TRBJ1-4, with no clear D. CDR3 length equals 16 residues. Between the trimmed V and J ends, which lost 0 bases and 0 bases, there was a span of 8 bases. Germline V gives CDR1 LGHNA, CDR2 YSLEER. Written as DNA, the CDR3 is TGCGCCAGCAGCCAAGATAGGAGTGCAACTAATGAAAAACTGTTTTTT. This encodes CASSQDRSATNEKLFF.

The chain uses TRBV27 and TRBJ2-7, with 7 positions matching TRBD2. CDR3 length: 15 amino acids. Trimming at V came to 4 bases and at J to 1 base, leaving 7 bases not matched to a gene. From germline, CDR1 is MNHEY and CDR2 SMNVEV (reference sequence). CDR3 coding DNA: TGTGCCAGCAGTTCCAACACCGGGGGGTCCTACGAGCAGTACGTC. Its protein is CASSSNTGGSYEQYV.

The chain links TRBV4-3 to TRBJ1-1; D perhaps matches TRBD1 (5 bases). In germline, CDR1 is LGHNA, CDR2 YSLEER. The V gene lost 4 bases and the J gene lost 1 base, with 7 bases spanning the gap. This CDR3 spans 13 amino acids. In nucleotides, the CDR3 is TGCGCCAGCAGCCGAGACAGGAACACTGAAGCTTTCTTT. Residues: CASSRDRNTEAFF.

V is TRBV30 and J is TRBJ1-3; D ambiguous. Trimming shortened V by 1 base and J by 3 bases, and 13 bases separated the two germline ends. This CDR3 has 15 residues. The germline gives CDR1 GTSNPN, CDR2 SVGIG (reference sequence). The CDR3 DNA sequence: TGTGCCTGGAGTGCCCGATCGCGATTTGGAAACACCATATATTTT. As protein: CAWSARSRFGNTIYF.

The rearrangement links TRBV6-2 or TRBV6-3 to TRBJ2-2; a weak D match, TRBD1 (6 bases). V lost 4 bases and J 7 bases, leaving 10 bases between the germline ends. The CDR3 spans 13 residues. Germline-derived CDR1 and CDR2 are MNHEY and SVGEGT. CDR3: CASSLIGGGELFF. Here the CDR3 DNA reads TGTGCCAGCAGTTTAATAGGGGGCGGGGAGCTGTTTTTT.

V usage is TRBV5-8 and J usage is TRBJ1-2, with D unclear. The CDR3 length is 14 residues. Germline V gene data show CDR1 as SGHTS and CDR2 as YDEGEE. The V end lost 4 bases, the J end lost 8 bases, and 18 bases lay between the germline ends. The CDR3 nucleotides read TGTGCCAGCAGCCCAATCATACCCAGCGGGGGCTACACCTTC. It is translated as CASSPIIPSGGYTF.

The chain links TRBV4-3 to TRBJ1-4; TRBD1 might be the D (6 bases). The CDR3 is 19 amino acids. Germline values: CDR1 LGHNA, CDR2 YSLEER. V was shortened by 1 base and J by 7 bases, with 25 bases between the two germline ends. The CDR3: CASSQGAAGAQDGVEKLFF. CDR3 sequence (DNA): TGCGCCAGCAGCCAAGGGGCGGCGGGGGCCCAAGACGGGGTTGAAAAACTGTTTTTT.

This clone was detected only once. J is TRBJ1-1 and V is TRBV27, with D perhaps matching TRBD1 (6 bases). The CDR3 is 13 residues long. Germline V gives CDR1 MNHEY, CDR2 SMNVEV (reference sequence). V was pared by 3 bases and J by 11 bases, with 16 bases between. The CDR3 reads CASSLPGGAEAFF. CDR3 in DNA: TGTGCCAGCAGTTTGCCGGGGGGCGCGGAGGCTTTCTTT.

This clone was seen a single time. The J gene is TRBJ1-5, the V gene TRBV5-1; D remains unclear. The CDR3 sequence is 14 residues long. Trimming removed 0 bases at V and 6 bases at J, with 10 bases between. CDR1 is SGHRS, CDR2 YFSETQ, per germline. As DNA, the CDR3 is TGCGCCAGCAGCTTGGGAGGGTGGGGTCAGCCCCAGCATTTT. The encoded protein is CASSLGGWGQPQHF. The full variable domain, rest sourced from reference TRBV5-1 and TRBJ1-5, is KAGVTQTPRYLIKTRGQQVTLSCSPISGHRSVSWYQQTPGQGLQFLFEYFSETQRNKGNFPGRFSGRQFSNSRSEMNVSTLELGDSALYLCASSLGGWGQPQHFGDGTRLSIL.

This sequence joins TRBV5-5 and TRBJ2-7; a possible D gene is TRBD1 (5 bases). The germline V and J ends were trimmed by 1 base and 7 bases, with 12 bases remaining between them. CDR1 and CDR2 from the germline V gene are SGHKS and YYEKEE (reference sequence). This CDR3 has 13 amino acids. The CDR3 sequence is CASSLPSPGEQYF. The DNA of the CDR3 is TGTGCCAGCAGCTTGCCCAGTCCAGGGGAGCAGTACTTC.

This clone was found once. The genes are TRBV11-2 and TRBJ1-5, with D uncertain. The germline V gene has CDR1 SGHAT and CDR2 FQNNGV. V lost 1 base and J lost 0, with 10 bases in between. The CDR3 has 16 amino acids. The DNA of the CDR3 is TGTGCCAGCAGCTTAGGGGAGGGCTATAGCAATCAGCCCCAGCATTTT. It encodes CASSLGEGYSNQPQHF.

The chain has TRBV6-5 and TRBJ2-1; possible D gene TRBD2, 6 bases. Germline CDR1 is MNHEY and CDR2 is SVGAGI. The CDR3 loop spans 15 amino acids. V was trimmed by 4 bases and J by 0 bases, leaving 10 bases between them. CDR3 DNA: TGTGCCAGCAGTTTAGCGGTAAGCTCCTACAATGAGCAGTTCTTC. Protein product: CASSLAVSSYNEQFF.

This rearrangement joins TRBV9 to TRBJ2-7; D may be TRBD2 (7 bases). Trimming took 3 bases from V and 2 from J, leaving 15 bases between them. CDR1 is SGDLS and CDR2 is YYNGEE in the germline V gene. The CDR3 extends over 15 amino acids. The CDR3 DNA is TGTGCCAGCAGCGAGGGGGGGACTGGCGCCTACGAGCAGTACTTC. Translation: CASSEGGTGAYEQYF.

J is TRBJ1-2 and V is TRBV5-6; 12 nucleotides line up with TRBD1. The length of the CDR3 is 16 residues. Germline V lookup: CDR1 SGHDT, CDR2 YYEEEE. V shed 4 bases, J shed 5 bases, and the junction held 9 bases outside the gene matches. CDR3 nucleotide sequence: TGTGCCAGCAGCCCCTGGGACAGGGGGCAAGGATATGGCTACACCTTC. Protein product: CASSPWDRGQGYGYTF.

The chain is built from TRBV6-6 and TRBJ1-3, with 8 bases aligning to TRBD1. The ends lost 6 bases at V and 3 bases at J; junction bases unmatched: 1. This CDR3 has 13 amino acids. Looked up from germline, CDR1 is MNHNY and CDR2 is SVGAGI (reference sequence). CDR3 sequence reads: CASRDRDGNTIYF. The DNA for the CDR3 is TGTGCCAGCAGGGACAGGGATGGAAACACCATATATTTT.

This clone occurred a few times. The identical CDR3 is also encoded by other nucleotide sequences in the sample. The V gene is TRBV6-2 or TRBV6-3, the J gene TRBJ1-2; 7 bases are shared with TRBD1. Trimming cost V 6 bases and J 8 bases; bases outside gene matches: 9. This CDR3 spans 13 amino acids. CDR1 MNHEY and CDR2 SVGEGT come from the germline V gene. CDR3 coding DNA: TGTGCCAGCAGCCCCACAGGGGAGTGGGGCTACACCTTC. It encodes CASSPTGEWGYTF.

The chain has TRBV19 and TRBJ2-5; 10 nucleotides agree with TRBD1. This CDR3 is built from 17 residues. CDR1 is LNHDA, CDR2 SQIVND, per germline (reference sequence). The ends lost 5 bases at V and 2 bases at J; junction bases unmatched: 11. The CDR3 DNA follows: TGTGCCAGTAGTTTCTTAACCGGGACAGGGGTTCAAGAGACCCAGTACTTC. This sequence encodes CASSFLTGTGVQETQYF.